This T cell receptor beta chain was profiled in a study of T cell repertoires in cytomegalovirus infection. About the research overall: Researchers turned to recently identified HLA-C-restricted CMV epitopes as well as well-studied HLA-B-restricted ones. TCR beta signatures that were public indicated CMV infection and matching HLA type.

About this clonotype: The antigen remains unidentified.

TCRdb processed the reads anew with MiXCR; each CDR3 protein has one entry. The sample records about 920,000 distinct CDR3 sequences, around 32% being singletons. Whole-study findings and limits: Using cumulative public TCR beta family frequency, the authors identified those who carried CMV together with the relevant HLA. HLA-C-restricted CMV-specific TCR beta clonotypes prevailed in the ex vivo response.

Trimming pared 7 bases from V and 5 bases from J, leaving 17 bases between. Germline V gives CDR1 LGHNA, CDR2 YSLEER. The CDR3 covers 14 residues. This rearrangement joins TRBV4-3 to TRBJ1-2, with D perhaps matching TRBD1 (5 bases). This sequence was found in a human donor in good health (CMV status not recorded). Some clones in this sample may be carry-over from other donors' samples. This specimen consisted of cultured CD8+ T cells from PBMCs, obtained from culture after CMV antigen stimulation. This CDR3 reads CASTPSVGPYGYTF. For the CDR3, the DNA is TGCGCCAGCACCCCAAGTGTGGGGCCGTATGGCTACACCTTC.